This T cell receptor (beta chain) derives from a study of blood T cell repertoires in COVID-19. Study at large: Donors in the United States, Italy and Spain gave samples during acute or convalescent COVID-19. Sample material is recorded as cDNA or gDNA derived from T cells, B-cell-depleted T cells, or PBMCs.

In the authors' workflow: Estimated nucleated cell counts came from reference gene primer amplification. Sequenced by immunoSEQ multiplex PCR; TCRdb stores in-frame clones only, minus some. V and J calls and clone size are given by that table; D and trimming were obtained from the DNA. The sample carries about 170,000 clones, about 80% recorded once. This clone was recorded a few times. This CDR3 region has 12 residues. The genes are TRBV12-2 and TRBJ1-4. TRBV12-2 is a listed pseudogene. Sequenced: peripheral blood. The TCR sequence derives from a human donor with acute or convalescent COVID-19. The donor label of this sample is uncertain. CDR3 amino acids: CASRLESEKLFF. In DNA form, the CDR3 reads TGTGCAAGTCGCTTAGAGAGTGAAAAACTGTTTTTT.